These 5 T cell receptor beta chains share one sample of origin, sequenced in a study of blood T cell repertoires in COVID-19. Clones were read by immunoSEQ multiplex PCR, and TCRdb kept only the in-frame ones, dropping some. The sample has 170,000 or so clones, approximately 88% seen once. Sequences were obtained from peripheral blood. The receptors originated from a woman aged 55-75 years with acute or convalescent COVID-19.

The chain couples TRBV27 to TRBJ2-1, with 15 bases aligning to TRBD2. V gave up 6 bases and J gave up 3 bases; unmatched junction bases: 9. Germline V gene sequence: CDR1 MNHEY, CDR2 SMNVEV (reference sequence). The CDR3 is 18 amino acids. This chain's CDR3 is CASRPQGTSGGHYNEQFF. The CDR3 DNA follows: TGTGCCAGCAGGCCACAGGGGACTAGCGGGGGGCACTACAATGAGCAGTTCTTC.

CDR3 sequence (DNA): TGTGCCAGCAGCTCAGGACAATTTGAAAACACTGAAGCTTTCTTT. It encodes CASSSGQFENTEAFF. This chain uses TRBV6-5 with TRBJ1-1, with D perhaps TRBD1 (5 bases). The germline CDR1 and CDR2 sequences are MNHEY and SVGAGI. CDR3 length: 15 amino acids. V was shortened by 6 bases and J by 2 bases, with 16 bases between the two germline ends.

This clone was observed once. V is TRBV12-3 or TRBV12-4 and J is TRBJ2-7; tentatively, D is TRBD2 (6 bases). The V end lost 5 bases, the J end lost 7 bases, and 15 bases lay between the germline ends. This CDR3 has 13 amino acids. Here the CDR3 DNA reads TGTGCCAGCAGTCGGGACTCCCTGGGAGAGCAGTACTTC. It encodes CASSRDSLGEQYF.

The chain joins TRBV4-3 to TRBJ1-2, with TRBD1 matching over 7 bases. J was trimmed by 1 base and V by 0 bases; bases with no gene match: 11. In germline, CDR1 is LGHNA, CDR2 YSLEER. CDR3 length equals 18 residues. Written as DNA, the CDR3 is TGCGCCAGCAGCCAAGATCTATTCGACAGGGTTGGTAACTATGGCTACACCTTC. Amino acids: CASSQDLFDRVGNYGYTF.

The chain links TRBV18 to TRBJ1-6; 9 bases match TRBD1. CDR3 length: 15 residues. CDR1 is KGHSH, CDR2 LQKENI, per germline. Trimming removed 3 bases from V and 3 bases from J; junction bases left unmatched: 0. The CDR3 loop reads CASSPGQGYNSPLHF. The DNA for the CDR3 is TGTGCCAGCTCACCGGGACAGGGCTATAATTCACCCCTCCACTTT.